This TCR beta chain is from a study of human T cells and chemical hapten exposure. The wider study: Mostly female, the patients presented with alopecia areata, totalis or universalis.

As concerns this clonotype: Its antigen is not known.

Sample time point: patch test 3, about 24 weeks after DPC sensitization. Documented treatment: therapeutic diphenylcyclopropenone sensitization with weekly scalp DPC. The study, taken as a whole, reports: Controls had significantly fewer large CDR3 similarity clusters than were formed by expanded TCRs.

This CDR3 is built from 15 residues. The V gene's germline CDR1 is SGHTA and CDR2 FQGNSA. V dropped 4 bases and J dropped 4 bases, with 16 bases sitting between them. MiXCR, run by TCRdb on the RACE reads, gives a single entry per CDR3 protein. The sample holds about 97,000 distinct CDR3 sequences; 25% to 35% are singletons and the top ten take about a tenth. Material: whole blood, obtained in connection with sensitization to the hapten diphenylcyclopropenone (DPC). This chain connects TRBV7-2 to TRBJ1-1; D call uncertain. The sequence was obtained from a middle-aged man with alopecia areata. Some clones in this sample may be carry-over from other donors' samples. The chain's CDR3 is CASSYRRRLGTEAFF. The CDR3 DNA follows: TGTGCCAGCAGCTATCGTAGGCGACTGGGCACTGAAGCTTTCTTT.